The 6 T cell receptor beta chains reported below all come from one sample, sequenced in a study of OX40 agonist ivuxolimab in advanced cancers. This table comes from immunoSEQ multiplex PCR, and its TCRdb copy is limited to in-frame clones, with some not included. Here the sample spans tens of thousands of clones, roughly 90% being singletons. Sequencing used CD4+ or CD8+ T cells sorted from blood, obtained in a trial of the OX40 agonist ivuxolimab. The receptor source for this set is an adult with an advanced solid tumor such as melanoma, head and neck, liver or kidney cancer.

The chain is built from TRBV5-6 and TRBJ2-3; no reliable D call. This CDR3 comprises 15 residues. The V end lost 0 bases, the J end lost 0 bases, and 8 bases lay between the germline ends. Germline CDR1 and CDR2: SGHDT and YYEEEE. CDR3 sequence (DNA): TGTGCCAGCAGCTTGGGGCTTTCTAGCACAGATACGCAGTATTTT. Translation gives CASSLGLSSTDTQYF.

This chain's CDR3 is CASSRRGLAETATQYF. CDR3 nucleotide sequence: TGTGCCAGCAGTCGAAGGGGTCTAGCGGAGACCGCTACGCAGTATTTT. This chain links TRBV11-2 with TRBJ2-3; 7 nucleotides agree with TRBD2. Losses at the gene ends were 6 bases for V and 8 bases for J; bases not matched to a gene: 17. Germline loops: CDR1 SGHAT, CDR2 FQNNGV. The CDR3 consists of 16 residues.

The CDR3 here is CASQTAGTGSDNEKLFF. The CDR3 nucleotides read TGTGCCAGCCAAACTGCCGGGACAGGGTCGGATAATGAAAAACTGTTTTTT. The J gene is TRBJ1-4, the V gene TRBV28; 9 bases map to TRBD1. The junction had 14 bases not matched to a gene; V was cut back by 8 bases and J by 4 bases. Germline V CDR1 and CDR2: MDHEN, SYDVKM. The CDR3 length is 17 residues.

J is TRBJ1-1 and V is TRBV29-1; D not resolved. V was trimmed by 4 bases and J by 0 bases, leaving 12 bases between them. The CDR3 extends over 14 amino acids. Germline V lookup: CDR1 SQVTM, CDR2 ANQGSEA. This CDR3 is CSVVGHNMNTEAFF. The CDR3 nucleotides read TGCAGCGTTGTAGGGCACAACATGAACACTGAAGCTTTCTTT.

V is TRBV18 and J is TRBJ1-2, with D maybe TRBD1 (6 bases). The V end was cut by 3 bases, the J end by 1 base, with 12 bases between. The germline gives CDR1 KGHSH, CDR2 LQKENI. This CDR3 spans 15 amino acids. The CDR3 is CASSPPGALNYGYTF. The CDR3 nucleotides are TGTGCCAGCTCACCCCCAGGGGCGCTTAACTATGGCTACACCTTC.

The rearrangement joins TRBV7-5 to TRBJ1-5. TRBV7-5 is annotated as a pseudogene. The CDR3 spans 16 residues. CDR3 sequence (DNA): TGTGTCAGAAGCTCGGCAGGCGGCGGGGCCCCAAAGCCCCAGCATTTT. Translated: CVRSSAGGGAPKPQHF.